Below, one T cell receptor (beta chain) is given with its context. As yet, its antigen is unknown. These data come from a study of T cells in localized non-small cell lung cancer. Points from the study as a whole: Heterogeneity within the tumor remains possible, as just one region underwent sequencing. A median roughly 50 of the top 100 tumor clones appeared in adjacent lung. In the blood, greater T cell density corresponded to longer overall survival.

Germline-derived CDR1 and CDR2 are SGHTA and FQGNSA. This CDR3 spans 14 amino acids. With V trimmed by 3 bases and J by 5 bases, 3 bases remained unmatched. The assay was immunoSEQ multiplex PCR, and TCRdb's table has in-frame clones only and misses some. The data show tens of thousands of clones, roughly nine tenths seen once. The sequence derives from a man between 40 and 70 years old with stage II squamous cell lung carcinoma. This chain joins TRBV7-2 and TRBJ1-5; 8 nucleotides align to TRBD1. This specimen was PBMCs, taken before any cancer treatment. The CDR3 DNA sequence: TGTGCCAGCAGCTTCCCAGGGGGCGATCAGCCCCAGCATTTT. It encodes CASSFPGGDQPQHF.